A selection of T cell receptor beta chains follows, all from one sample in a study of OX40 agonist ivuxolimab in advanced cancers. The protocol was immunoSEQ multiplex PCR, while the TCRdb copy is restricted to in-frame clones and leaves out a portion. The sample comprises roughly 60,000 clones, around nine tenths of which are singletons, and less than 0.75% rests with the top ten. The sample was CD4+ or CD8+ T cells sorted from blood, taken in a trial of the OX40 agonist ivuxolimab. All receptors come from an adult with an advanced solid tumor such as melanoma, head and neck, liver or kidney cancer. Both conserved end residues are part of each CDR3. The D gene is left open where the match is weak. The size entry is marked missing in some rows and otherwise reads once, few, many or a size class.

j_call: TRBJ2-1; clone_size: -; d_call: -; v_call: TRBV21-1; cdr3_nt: TGTGCCAGCAGAAGCCAGGATGACTCCTACAATGAGCAGTTCTTC; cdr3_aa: CASRSQDDSYNEQFF
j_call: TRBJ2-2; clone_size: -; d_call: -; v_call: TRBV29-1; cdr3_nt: TGCAGCGTTGAGGGGAAGGGCGAGGGGACCGGGGAGCTGTTTTTT; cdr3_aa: CSVEGKGEGTGELFF
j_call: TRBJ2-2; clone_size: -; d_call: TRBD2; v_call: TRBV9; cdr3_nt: TGTGCCAGCAGCGGGGGGACTAGTGAAAGTTCCGGGGAGCTGTTTTTT; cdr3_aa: CASSGGTSESSGELFF
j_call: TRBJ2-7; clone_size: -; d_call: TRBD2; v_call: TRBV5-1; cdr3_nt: TGCGCCAGCAGCGTGGGACTAGCAACCGAGCAGTACTTC; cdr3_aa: CASSVGLATEQYF
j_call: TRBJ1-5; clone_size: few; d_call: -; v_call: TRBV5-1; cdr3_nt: TGCGCCAGCAGCTTACAGAAGCCCGGCAATCAGCCCCAGCATTTT; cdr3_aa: CASSLQKPGNQPQHF
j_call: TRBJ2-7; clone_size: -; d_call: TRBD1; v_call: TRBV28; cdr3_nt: TGTGCCAGCTGGCCAACCGGGACAGGTCCCTACGAGCAGTACTTC; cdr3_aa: CASWPTGTGPYEQYF
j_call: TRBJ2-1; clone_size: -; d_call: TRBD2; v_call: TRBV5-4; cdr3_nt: TGTGCCAGCAGCTTTAAGACTAGCGGACCGAATGAGCAGTTCTTC; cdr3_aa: CASSFKTSGPNEQFF
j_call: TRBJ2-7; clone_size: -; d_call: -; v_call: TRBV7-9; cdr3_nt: TGTGCCAGCAGCCTTGACCGACCCGGCGAGCAGTACTTC; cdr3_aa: CASSLDRPGEQYF
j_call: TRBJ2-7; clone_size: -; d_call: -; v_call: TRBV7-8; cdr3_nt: TGTGCCAGCAGCTCTAATTCACGGTCGAGAACTTACGAGCAGTACTTC; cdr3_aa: CASSSNSRSRTYEQYF
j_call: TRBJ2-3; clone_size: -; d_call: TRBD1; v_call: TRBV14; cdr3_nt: TGTGCCAGCAGCCACGGGACAGCAGATACGCAGTATTTT; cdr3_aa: CASSHGTADTQYF
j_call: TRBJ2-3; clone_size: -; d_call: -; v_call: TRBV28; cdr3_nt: TGTGCCAGCAGCCCCATCGGCACAGATACGCAGTATTTT; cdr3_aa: CASSPIGTDTQYF
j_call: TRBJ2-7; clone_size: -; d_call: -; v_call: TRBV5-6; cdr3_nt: TGTGCCAGCAGTTCAGGGTTGGAGCAGTACTTC; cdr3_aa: CASSSGLEQYF
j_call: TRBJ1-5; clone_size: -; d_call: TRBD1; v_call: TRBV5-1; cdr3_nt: TGCGCCAGCAGCTTGGAACAGGGGGCAGGGCAGCCCCAGCATTTT; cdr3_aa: CASSLEQGAGQPQHF
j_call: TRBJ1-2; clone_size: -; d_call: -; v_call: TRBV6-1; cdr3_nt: TGTGCCAGCAGTGAAGCAGTAGCTAACTATGGCTACACCTTC; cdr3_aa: CASSEAVANYGYTF
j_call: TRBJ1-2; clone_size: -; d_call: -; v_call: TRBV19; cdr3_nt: TGTGCCAGTAGTCCCAGGACAGTTAACTACACCTTC; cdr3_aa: CASSPRTVNYTF
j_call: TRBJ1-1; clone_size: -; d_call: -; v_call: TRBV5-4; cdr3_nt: TGTGCCAGCAGCTTCGCAGGGGTGAACACTGAAGCTTTCTTT; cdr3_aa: CASSFAGVNTEAFF
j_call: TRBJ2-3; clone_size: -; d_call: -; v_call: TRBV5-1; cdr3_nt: TGCGCCAGCAGCATAGCCGGAGCAGGGAGCACAGATACGCAGTATTTT; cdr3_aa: CASSIAGAGSTDTQYF
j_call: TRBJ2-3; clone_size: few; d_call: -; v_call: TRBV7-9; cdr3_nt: TGTGCCAGCAGCCCCAGGGGCCCAGATACGCAGTATTTT; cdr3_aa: CASSPRGPDTQYF
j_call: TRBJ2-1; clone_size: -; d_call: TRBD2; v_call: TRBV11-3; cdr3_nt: TGTGCCAGCAGCATAGGGACTAGCTGGAGGGGGGATGAGCAGTTCTTC; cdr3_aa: CASSIGTSWRGDEQFF
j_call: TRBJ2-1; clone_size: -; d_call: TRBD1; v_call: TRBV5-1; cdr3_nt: TGCGCCAGCAGCTTGGATGGACAGGGGTGGAATGAGCAGTTCTTC; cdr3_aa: CASSLDGQGWNEQFF
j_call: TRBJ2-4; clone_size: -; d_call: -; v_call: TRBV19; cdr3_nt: TGTGCCTCCAGTGGAGCCAAAAACATTCAGTACTTC; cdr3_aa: CASSGAKNIQYF
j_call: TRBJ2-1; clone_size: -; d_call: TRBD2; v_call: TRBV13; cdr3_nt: TGTGCCAGCAGCCAAATACTTGGGACTAGCGGGAGATACCCGCAGTTCTTC; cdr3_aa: CASSQILGTSGRYPQFF
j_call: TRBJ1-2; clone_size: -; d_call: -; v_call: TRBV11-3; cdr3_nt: TGTGCCAGCAGCCCACAGGTCGACTATGGCTACACCTTC; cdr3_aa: CASSPQVDYGYTF
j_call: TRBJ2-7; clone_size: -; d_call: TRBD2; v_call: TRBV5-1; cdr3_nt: TGCGCCAGCAGCTTGGGACTAGCGGGAGGGTTCGAGCAGTACTTC; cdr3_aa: CASSLGLAGGFEQYF
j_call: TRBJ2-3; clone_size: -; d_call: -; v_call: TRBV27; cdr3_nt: TGTGCCAGCAGTATAACCTCACAGGGAGGGACGCAGTATTTT; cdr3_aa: CASSITSQGGTQYF
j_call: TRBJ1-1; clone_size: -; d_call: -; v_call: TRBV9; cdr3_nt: TGTGCCAGCAGCGTAGTAAGTGCGGGGACTGAAGCTTTCTTT; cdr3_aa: CASSVVSAGTEAFF
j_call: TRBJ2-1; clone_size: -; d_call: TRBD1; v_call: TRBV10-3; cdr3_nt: TGTGCCATCAGTGAGCGGGGCCAGGGGGCAAACAATGAGCAGTTCTTC; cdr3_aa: CAISERGQGANNEQFF
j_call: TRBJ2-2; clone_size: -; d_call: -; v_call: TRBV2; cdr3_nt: TGTGCCAGCAACCCCGGGCCGAAGACGAACACCGGGGAGCTGTTTTTT; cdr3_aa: CASNPGPKTNTGELFF
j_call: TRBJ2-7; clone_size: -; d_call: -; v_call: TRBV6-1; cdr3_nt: TGTGCCAGCAGTGACCACAGGGTCCAGTACTTC; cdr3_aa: CASSDHRVQYF
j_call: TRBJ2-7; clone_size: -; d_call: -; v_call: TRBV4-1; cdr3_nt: TGCGCCAGCAGCCAACGAGGGCTGACAGCGTACGAGCAGTACTTC; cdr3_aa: CASSQRGLTAYEQYF
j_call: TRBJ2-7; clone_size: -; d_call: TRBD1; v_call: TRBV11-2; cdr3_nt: TGTGCCAGCAGCTTCTATGGACAGGGCACCGGGTTATGGGACGAGCAGTACTTC; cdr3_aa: CASSFYGQGTGLWDEQYF
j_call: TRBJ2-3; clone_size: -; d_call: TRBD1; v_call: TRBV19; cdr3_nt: TGTGCCAGTAGTACCGGGACAGGGAATTCAGATACGCAGTATTTT; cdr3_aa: CASSTGTGNSDTQYF
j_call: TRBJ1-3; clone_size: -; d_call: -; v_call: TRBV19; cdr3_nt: TGTGCCAGTAGCGAGGACAGTGGAAACACCATATATTTT; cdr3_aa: CASSEDSGNTIYF
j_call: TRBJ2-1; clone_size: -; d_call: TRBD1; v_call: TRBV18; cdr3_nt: TGTGCCAGCTCACGAGACAGGGTAGAAAATGAGCAGTTCTTC; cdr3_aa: CASSRDRVENEQFF
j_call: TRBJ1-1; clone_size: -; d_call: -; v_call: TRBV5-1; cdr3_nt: TGCGCCAGCACCCAGGGAGGTGTGAACACTGAAGCTTTCTTT; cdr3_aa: CASTQGGVNTEAFF
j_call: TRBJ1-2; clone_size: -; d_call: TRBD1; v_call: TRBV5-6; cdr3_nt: TGTGCCAGCAGCTCGGGACAGTACTATGGCTACACCTTC; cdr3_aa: CASSSGQYYGYTF
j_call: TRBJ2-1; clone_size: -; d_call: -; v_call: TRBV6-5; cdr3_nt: TGTGCCAGCAGTTACTCCAACGGGTATGAGCAGTTCTTC; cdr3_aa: CASSYSNGYEQFF
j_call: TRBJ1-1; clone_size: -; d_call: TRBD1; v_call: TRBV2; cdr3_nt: TGTGCCACCACTACAGGGCCCAGGGGGGCTTTCTTT; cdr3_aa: CATTTGPRGAFF
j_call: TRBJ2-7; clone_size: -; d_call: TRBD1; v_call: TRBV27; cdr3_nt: TGTGCCAGCAGTCGGACCCCGGGACAGGCCTACGAGCAGTACTTC; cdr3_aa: CASSRTPGQAYEQYF
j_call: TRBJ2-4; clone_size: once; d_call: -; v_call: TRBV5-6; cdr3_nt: TGTGCCAGCAGCCGCGGTTTGGGCAAAAACATTCAGTACTTC; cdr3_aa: CASSRGLGKNIQYF